The entry below gives a single T cell receptor beta chain sequence along with its context. The cohort comprised adults aged about 18 to 89 years residing in under 25 US areas. This entry comes from a study of blood T cell repertoires in COVID-19. Trimming took 2 bases from V and 0 from J, leaving 9 bases between them. The CDR3 spans 15 residues. Germline V gene lookup returns CDR1 SEHNR and CDR2 FQNEAQ (reference sequence). The protocol was immunoSEQ multiplex PCR, while the TCRdb copy is restricted to in-frame clones and leaves out a portion. The data contain about 400,000 clones, over 85% of them singletons.

This chain links TRBV7-9 with TRBJ2-3; no definite D call. The material sequenced was PBMCs or T cells enriched from blood (not recorded which). This clonotype originated in a woman in her thirties who had recovered from COVID-19. CDR3 region: CASSLRSTSTDTQYF. CDR3 DNA sequence: TGTGCCAGCAGCTTACGGAGCACTAGCACAGATACGCAGTATTTT.